This T cell receptor beta chain was found in a study of tumor and adjacent non-tumor tissue in lung cancer. RNA was extracted from bulk tissue without any cell sorting. More than 3 cm separated this lung sample from the edge of the tumor. A modified ARM-PCR protocol with three rounds of nested PCR amplified TCRbeta. TCRdb recomputed calls from the multiplex PCR reads with MiXCR, one row per CDR3 protein. The sample lists about 44,000 distinct CDR3 sequences, less than 70% occurring once. Details on this clonotype: The junction shows a germline mismatch at one end, possibly a read error.

This TCR was sampled from a woman aged 70-85 years with non-small cell lung cancer. Material: distant non-tumor lung tissue.

CDR3 loop: CTSSRDWSNEQFF. In nucleotides, the CDR3 is TGTACCAGCAGTCGCGATTGGTCTAATGAGCAATTCTTC. The chain recombines TRBV12-3 or TRBV12-4 with TRBJ2-1; D remains unclear. The CDR3 extends over 13 amino acids.